This TCR beta chain was sequenced during a study of cytomegalovirus exposure and HLA in healthy donors. PCR amplification relied on 60 Vbeta primers (plus 13 Jbeta primers). Original analysis: As a later analysis found, there were about 80 million unique TCR beta chains, of which roughly 11 million were shared. TCRdb's table, derived via immunoSEQ multiplex PCR, lists solely in-frame clones and lacks some. V and J calls plus clone size are reproduced from that table; the DNA served to infer D and trimming. Of more than 110,000 clones listed, about 76% are singletons. The clonotype comes from a man aged 18 to 29 in good health and CMV-seronegative. The specimen was PBMCs.

CDR3 loop: CARETRQGARGEKLFF. The CDR3 bases are TGTGCCAGAGAGACTCGACAGGGGGCGCGCGGTGAAAAACTGTTTTTT. This chain links TRBV2 with TRBJ1-4; 10 bases are shared with TRBD1. The junction had 14 bases not matched to a gene; V was cut back by 9 bases and J by 7 bases. The CDR3 consists of 16 residues. From germline, CDR1 is SNHLY and CDR2 FYNNEI.